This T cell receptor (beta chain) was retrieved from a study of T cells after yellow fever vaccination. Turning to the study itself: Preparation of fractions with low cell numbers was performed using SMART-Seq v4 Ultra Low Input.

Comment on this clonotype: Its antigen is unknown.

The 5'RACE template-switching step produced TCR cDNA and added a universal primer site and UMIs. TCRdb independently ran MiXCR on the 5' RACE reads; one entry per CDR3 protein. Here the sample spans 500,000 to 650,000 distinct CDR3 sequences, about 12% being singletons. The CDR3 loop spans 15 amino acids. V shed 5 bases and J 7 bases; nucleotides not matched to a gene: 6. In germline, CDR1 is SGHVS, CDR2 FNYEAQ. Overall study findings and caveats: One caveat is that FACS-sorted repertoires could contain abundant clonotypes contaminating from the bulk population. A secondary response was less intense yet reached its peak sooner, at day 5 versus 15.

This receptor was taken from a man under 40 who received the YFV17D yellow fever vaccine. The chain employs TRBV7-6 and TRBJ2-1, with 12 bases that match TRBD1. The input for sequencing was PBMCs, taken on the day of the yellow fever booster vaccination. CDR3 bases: TGTGCCAGCAGCCGGGACAGGGGGCTTGGTAATGAGCAGTTCTTC. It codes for CASSRDRGLGNEQFF.